Listed here are 3 T cell receptor beta chains from one sample, sequenced in a study of blood T cells in healthy people across ages. For the second PCR, which ran for about 7 to 11 cycles, a sample-barcoded 5' primer and a J-beta primer mix were used. TCRdb itself ran the 5' RACE reads through MiXCR, one entry per CDR3 protein. The sample yields 590,000 or so distinct CDR3 sequences, about 30% seen once. The sample taken for sequencing was blood. The receptors stem from a woman older than 75 in good health.

Concerning this clonotype: Compared with germline, one end of the junction differs, possibly owing to a read error. The chain carries TRBV7-2 and TRBJ2-5; 12 positions agree with TRBD2. The CDR3 consists of 12 residues. In germline, CDR1 is SGHTA, CDR2 FQGNSA. DNA for the CDR3: TGTGCCAGCAGCCTAGCGGGAGGGTCGCAGTACTTC. Its protein is CASSLAGGSQYF.

This clonotype has ten or more counts. The chain joins TRBV10-2 to TRBJ2-5; 11 bases are a match to TRBD2. The CDR3 length is 14 residues. With V trimmed by 6 bases and J by 3 bases, 3 bases remained unmatched. Per the germline V gene, CDR1 is WSHSY and CDR2 is SAAADI. The CDR3 reads CASRVAGGKETQYF. The CDR3, as DNA: TGCGCCAGCAGAGTAGCGGGGGGGAAAGAGACCCAGTACTTC.

This clonotype occurred many times. The chain employs TRBV5-5 and TRBJ2-1; possibly TRBD2 for D (7 bases). Trimming cost V 5 bases and J 6 bases, with 18 bases left between them. This CDR3 is 15 amino acids long. Germline CDR1 and CDR2: SGHKS and YYEKEE (reference sequence). CDR3 in DNA: TGTGCCAGCAGGCGTGAGGGGGGGCTTAGCAATGAGCAGTTCTTC. It is translated as CASRREGGLSNEQFF.